Below, 25 T cell receptor beta chains from the same sample are listed, as sequenced in a study of blood T cell repertoires in COVID-19. Profiling relied on immunoSEQ multiplex PCR, and the TCRdb table lists in-frame clones only, not all of them. This sample carries 200,000 to 250,000 clones, around 80% of them seen once, and the ten largest clones take approximately 7.4%. Specimen: PBMCs or T cells enriched from blood (not recorded which). The receptor set was obtained from a woman aged 35 to 49 with acute COVID-19.

The rearrangement links TRBV4-3 to TRBJ1-1; D unclear. Between the trimmed V and J ends, which lost 0 bases and 1 base, there was a span of 6 bases. The CDR3 is 14 residues long. The V gene's germline CDR1 is LGHNA and CDR2 YSLEER. In DNA form, the CDR3 reads TGCGCCAGCAGCCAAGAGGGCCAGAACACTGAAGCTTTCTTT. This encodes CASSQEGQNTEAFF.

The chain carries TRBV27 and TRBJ2-3; 8 nucleotides match TRBD2. There are 15 residues in the CDR3. V dropped 5 bases and J dropped 1; count of bases not matched to a gene: 5. Looked up from germline, CDR1 is MNHEY and CDR2 is SMNVEV (reference sequence). The CDR3 nucleotides read TGTGCCAGCAGTCCAAGACTAGCGCGCACAGATACGCAGTATTTT. Translating it yields CASSPRLARTDTQYF.

The chain carries TRBV5-4 and TRBJ1-1, with 7 nucleotides matching TRBD1. The CDR3 is 13 residues long. With V trimmed by 3 bases and J by 5 bases, 4 bases remained unmatched. Germline V gene lookup returns CDR1 SGHNT and CDR2 YYREEE (reference sequence). The CDR3: CASSSDRVTEAFF. CDR3 DNA: TGTGCCAGCAGCTCCGACAGGGTTACTGAAGCTTTCTTT. Full variable domain (outside the CDR3, taken from reference TRBV5-4 and TRBJ1-1): ETGVTQSPTHLIKTRGQQVTLRCSSQSGHNTVSWYQQALGQGPQFIFQYYREEENGRGNFPPRFSGLQFPNYSSELNVNALELDDSALYLCASSSDRVTEAFFGQGTRLTVV.

The chain has TRBV7-2 and TRBJ1-5; TRBD1 might be the D (5 bases). V lost 6 bases, J lost 3 bases, and 12 bases lay in between. The CDR3 consists of 14 residues. Germline CDR1 is SGHTA and CDR2 is FQGNSA. The CDR3 bases are TGTGCCAGCAGGCCGGCCAGGGCCAATCAGCCCCAGCATTTT. This translates into CASRPARANQPQHF.

The chain joins TRBV25-1 to TRBJ2-3, with TRBD1 matching 10 bases. This CDR3 is built from 15 residues. The V gene end was trimmed by 4 bases and the J gene end by 3 bases; junction bases not matched to a gene: 4. Germline lookup yields CDR1 MGHDK and CDR2 SYGVNS. In DNA form, the CDR3 reads TGTGCCAGCAGTGTCGGGACAGGGGAGACAGATACGCAGTATTTT. Translating it yields CASSVGTGETDTQYF.

This sequence joins TRBV2 and TRBJ1-3; a possible D gene is TRBD1 (6 bases). This CDR3 is 17 amino acids long. V lost 5 bases and J lost 0, with 17 bases in between. Germline loops: CDR1 SNHLY, CDR2 FYNNEI. CDR3 region: CASSLLGQSSSGNTIYF. The CDR3 DNA reads TGTGCCAGCAGTCTCCTGGGACAATCGAGCTCTGGAAACACCATATATTTT. Combining the CDR3 with reference TRBV2 and TRBJ1-3 gives the whole variable domain EPEVTQTPSHQVTQMGQEVILRCVPISNHLYFYWYRQILGQKVEFLVSFYNNEISEKSEIFDDQFSVERPDGSNFTLKIRSTKLEDSAMYFCASSLLGQSSSGNTIYFGEGSWLTVV.

As DNA, the CDR3 is TGTGCCAGCAGTTTCGGACAGTTCCCTCACGAGCAGTACTTC. Translating it yields CASSFGQFPHEQYF. The chain has TRBV7-3 and TRBJ2-7, with D possibly matching TRBD1 (6 bases). V was cut by 6 bases and J by 5 bases, with 17 bases left in between. The CDR3 extends over 14 amino acids. Germline V gives CDR1 SGHTA, CDR2 FQGTGA.

J is TRBJ2-1 and V is TRBV20-1, with D possibly being TRBD2 (5 bases). There are 11 residues in the CDR3. The V gene lost 5 bases and the J gene lost 7 bases, with 9 bases spanning the gap. The V gene's germline CDR1 is DFQATT and CDR2 SNEGSKA (reference sequence). The CDR3 here is CSAWTFNEQFF. The CDR3 DNA reads as TGCAGTGCTTGGACTTTTAATGAGCAGTTCTTC.

This CDR3 is CASSEQRTGETQYF. The CDR3, as DNA: TGTGCCAGCAGTGAACAGAGGACTGGAGAGACCCAGTACTTC. This chain links TRBV2 with TRBJ2-5, with D maybe TRBD2 (5 bases). CDR1 and CDR2 (germline): SNHLY, FYNNEI. Trimming left V 2 bases short and J 4 bases short, with 11 bases between. The length of the CDR3 is 14 residues.

This clone was observed a single time. The same CDR3 is also encoded by other DNA sequences in this sample. The chain joins TRBV28 to TRBJ1-5, with D uncertain. The CDR3 runs to 14 residues. V lost 2 bases and J 0 bases, leaving 5 bases between the germline ends. Germline CDR1 and CDR2: MDHEN and SYDVKM. Here the CDR3 reads CASSLAGSNQPQHF. In nucleotides, the CDR3 is TGTGCCAGCAGTTTAGCAGGTAGCAATCAGCCCCAGCATTTT.

This clone was detected once. The chain carries TRBV27 and TRBJ1-4; D uncertain. This CDR3 spans 13 amino acids. Between the trimmed V and J ends, which lost 4 bases and 7 bases, there was a span of 10 bases. Germline V gives CDR1 MNHEY, CDR2 SMNVEV (reference sequence). The CDR3 region is CASSSSEGEKLFF. In DNA, the CDR3 is TGTGCCAGCAGTTCATCCGAGGGTGAAAAACTGTTTTTT.

The chain couples TRBV7-2 to TRBJ1-2; no clear D. This CDR3 is built from 14 residues. The V gene lost 3 bases and the J gene lost 7 bases, with 15 bases spanning the gap. From germline, CDR1 is SGHTA and CDR2 FQGNSA. The CDR3 protein is CASSFSSELPGYTF. CDR3 sequence (DNA): TGTGCCAGCAGCTTTAGCAGTGAACTCCCTGGCTACACCTTC.

The chain recombines TRBV23-1 with TRBJ1-4; D gene uncertain. TRBV23-1 is an ORF, with its function uncertain. There are 17 residues in the CDR3. V was clipped by 2 bases and J by 5 bases, with 18 bases between them. The CDR3: CASSQPNEGEKNEKLFF. CDR3 sequence (DNA): TGCGCCAGCAGTCAACCAAATGAGGGCGAAAAAAATGAAAAACTGTTTTTT.

V and J are TRBV19 and TRBJ1-2; possible D gene TRBD1, 5 bases. The CDR3 loop spans 12 amino acids. With 10 bases removed from V and 4 bases from J, the gap between germline ends came to 13 bases. Germline CDR1 reads LNHDA; CDR2 reads SQIVND (reference sequence). In DNA form, the CDR3 reads TGTGCCATTTCGACAGCGCCCTATGGCTACACCTTC. It codes for CAISTAPYGYTF.

This chain connects TRBV28 to TRBJ1-4; maybe TRBD1 (6 bases). Germline lookup yields CDR1 MDHEN and CDR2 SYDVKM. The ends were cut back, 6 bases at V and 4 bases at J, with 24 bases in the middle. The CDR3 contains 18 residues. CDR3 loop: CASSYPSFGGLGNEKLFF. The CDR3 nucleotides are TGTGCCAGCAGCTACCCATCCTTCGGGGGGCTGGGTAATGAAAAACTGTTTTTT. The whole variable domain, remainder taken from reference TRBV28 and TRBJ1-4, is DVKVTQSSRYLVKRTGEKVFLECVQDMDHENMFWYRQDPGLGLRLIYFSYDVKMKEKGDIPEGYSVSREKKERFSLILESASTNQTSMYLCASSYPSFGGLGNEKLFFGSGTQLSVL.

CDR3 bases: TGTGCCAGCAGTCTACAGAGGGCGGAGACCCAGTACTTC. It translates to CASSLQRAETQYF. The chain links TRBV12-3 or TRBV12-4 to TRBJ2-5, with a tentative D call TRBD2 (5 bases). CDR3 length: 13 residues. The V end was cut by 5 bases, the J end by 5 bases, with 12 bases between.

The chain employs TRBV18 and TRBJ1-1; 8 bases line up with TRBD1. Germline lookup yields CDR1 KGHSH and CDR2 LQKENI. This CDR3 comprises 17 residues. V trimming: 4 bases; J trimming: 0 bases; junction bases outside the gene matches: 10. CDR3 sequence: CASSRTFDRGMNTEAFF. Here the CDR3 DNA reads TGTGCCAGCTCACGTACTTTTGACAGGGGTATGAACACTGAAGCTTTCTTT. Looking up the rest from reference TRBV18 and TRBJ1-1 gives the full variable domain: NAGVMQNPRHLVRRRGQEARLRCSPMKGHSHVYWYRQLPEEGLKFMVYLQKENIIDESGMPKERFSAEFPKEGPSILRIQQVVRGDSAAYFCASSRTFDRGMNTEAFFGQGTRLTVV.

The V and J genes are TRBV25-1 and TRBJ1-2; 7 positions agree with TRBD1. Germline CDR1 MGHDK, CDR2 SYGVNS. This CDR3 has 13 amino acids. V lost 6 bases, J lost 6 bases, and 7 bases stayed unmatched. DNA for the CDR3: TGTGCCAGCAGGAGACAGGGAATGGATGGCTACACCTTC. This sequence encodes CASRRQGMDGYTF.

The chain carries TRBV3-1 (or the pseudogene TRBV3-2) and TRBJ2-1; a weak D match, TRBD2 (6 bases). Germline V gene lookup returns CDR1 LGHDT and CDR2 YNNKEL (reference sequence). The CDR3 consists of 15 residues. V gave up 0 bases and J gave up 6 bases, with 12 bases separating them. The DNA for the CDR3 is TGTGCCAGCAGCCAAGATCTTATCGGGAGCAATGAGCAGTTCTTC. Residues: CASSQDLIGSNEQFF.

This chain uses TRBV15 with TRBJ1-5; no definite D call. V was cut by 1 base and J by 1 base, with 5 bases left in between. CDR1 and CDR2 (germline): LNHNV, YYDKDF (reference sequence). The CDR3 extends over 14 amino acids. CDR3 loop: CATSRGGSNQPQHF. The CDR3 region has the DNA TGTGCCACCAGCAGAGGCGGAAGCAATCAGCCCCAGCATTTT.

The chain recombines TRBV5-1 with TRBJ1-1; 9 bases are shared with TRBD1. V lost 5 bases to trimming and J lost 4 bases; unmatched junction nucleotides: 6. Germline V gene data show CDR1 as SGHRS and CDR2 as YFSETQ. This CDR3 is 14 amino acids long. CDR3 DNA sequence: TGCGCCAGCAGACAGGGGGCGTCAAGCACTGAAGCTTTCTTT. It codes for CASRQGASSTEAFF.

The rearrangement uses TRBV7-6 and TRBJ1-6, with D perhaps matching TRBD1 (6 bases). CDR3 length: 13 amino acids. CDR1 and CDR2 (germline): SGHVS, FNYEAQ. The V and J ends lost 5 bases and 13 bases respectively, with 15 bases between them. CDR3 residues: CASSLEQGRPLHF. As DNA, the CDR3 is TGTGCCAGCAGCCTCGAACAGGGCCGCCCCCTCCACTTT.

V usage is TRBV19 and J usage is TRBJ2-4; D might be TRBD2 (5 bases). Germline CDR1 and CDR2: LNHDA and SQIVND (reference sequence). This CDR3 has 15 residues. With 3 bases removed from V and 0 bases from J, the gap between germline ends came to 9 bases. The CDR3 is CASSIPRVAKNIQYF. The CDR3 coding sequence is TGTGCCAGTAGTATCCCGCGGGTAGCCAAAAACATTCAGTACTTC.

This clone was counted between two and nine times. The V call is TRBV2, the J call TRBJ2-3; TRBD2 might be the D (7 bases). Germline CDR1 and CDR2: SNHLY and FYNNEI. The CDR3 contains 14 residues. The germline V and J ends were trimmed by 4 bases and 3 bases, with 11 bases remaining between them. The CDR3, as DNA: TGTGCCAGCAGTGGCGGGGGCCAGACAGATACGCAGTATTTT. It translates to CASSGGGQTDTQYF. Together with reference TRBV2 and TRBJ2-3, the CDR3 gives the full variable domain: EPEVTQTPSHQVTQMGQEVILRCVPISNHLYFYWYRQILGQKVEFLVSFYNNEISEKSEIFDDQFSVERPDGSNFTLKIRSTKLEDSAMYFCASSGGGQTDTQYFGPGTRLTVL.

V gene TRBV7-9 combines with J gene TRBJ1-2, with 11 bases aligning to TRBD1. Trimming cost V 4 bases and J 8 bases; bases outside gene matches: 21. The CDR3 is 19 amino acids. Looked up from germline, CDR1 is SEHNR and CDR2 is FQNEAQ (reference sequence). The CDR3 loop reads CASSSNVPGQGEDIIGYTF. The CDR3 DNA follows: TGTGCCAGCAGCTCCAACGTCCCGGGACAGGGGGAAGATATTATAGGCTACACCTTC.